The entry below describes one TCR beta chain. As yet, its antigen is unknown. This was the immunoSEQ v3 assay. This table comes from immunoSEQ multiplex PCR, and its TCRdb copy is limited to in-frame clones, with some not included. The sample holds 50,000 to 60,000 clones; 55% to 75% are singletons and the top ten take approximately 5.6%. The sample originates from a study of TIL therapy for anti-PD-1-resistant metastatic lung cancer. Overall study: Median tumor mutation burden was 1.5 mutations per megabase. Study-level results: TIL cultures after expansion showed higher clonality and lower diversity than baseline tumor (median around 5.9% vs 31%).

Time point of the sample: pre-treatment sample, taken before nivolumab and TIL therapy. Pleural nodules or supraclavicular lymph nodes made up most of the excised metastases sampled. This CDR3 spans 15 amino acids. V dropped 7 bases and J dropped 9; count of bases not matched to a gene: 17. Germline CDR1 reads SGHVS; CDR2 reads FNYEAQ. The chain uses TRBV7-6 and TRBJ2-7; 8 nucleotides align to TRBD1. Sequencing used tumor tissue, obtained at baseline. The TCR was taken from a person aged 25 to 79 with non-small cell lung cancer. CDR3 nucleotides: TGTGCCAGCAAAAGCGGAGAGACAGGGGCTTCTAGGCAGTACTTC. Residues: CASKSGETGASRQYF.